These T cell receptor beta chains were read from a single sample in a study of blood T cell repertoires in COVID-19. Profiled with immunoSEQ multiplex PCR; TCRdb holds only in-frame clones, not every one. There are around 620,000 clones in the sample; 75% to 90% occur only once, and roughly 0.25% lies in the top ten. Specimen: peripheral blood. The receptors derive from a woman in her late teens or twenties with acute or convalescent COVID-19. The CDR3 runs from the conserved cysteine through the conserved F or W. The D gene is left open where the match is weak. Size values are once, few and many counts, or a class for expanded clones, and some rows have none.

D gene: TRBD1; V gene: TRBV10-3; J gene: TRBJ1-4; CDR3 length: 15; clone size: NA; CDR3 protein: CAISEATGGIEKLFF; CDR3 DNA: TGTGCCATCAGTGAAGCGACAGGGGGGATTGAAAAACTGTTTTTT
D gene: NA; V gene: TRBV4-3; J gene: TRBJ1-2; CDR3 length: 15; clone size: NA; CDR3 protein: CASSPGGAAQVGYTF; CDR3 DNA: TGCGCCAGCAGCCCCGGGGGGGCCGCGCAGGTTGGCTACACCTTC
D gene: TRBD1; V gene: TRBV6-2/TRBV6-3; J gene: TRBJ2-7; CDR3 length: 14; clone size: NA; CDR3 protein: CASSDRGRLYEQYF; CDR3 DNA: TGTGCCAGCAGCGACAGGGGACGTTTGTACGAGCAGTACTTC
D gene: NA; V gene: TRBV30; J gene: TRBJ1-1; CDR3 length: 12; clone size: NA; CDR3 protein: CAWTGSGTEAFF; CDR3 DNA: TGTGCCTGGACTGGTTCGGGCACTGAAGCTTTCTTT
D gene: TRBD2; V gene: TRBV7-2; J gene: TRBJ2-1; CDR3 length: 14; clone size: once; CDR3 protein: CASSLSGGYNEQFF; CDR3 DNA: TGTGCCAGCAGCCTAAGCGGGGGGTACAATGAGCAGTTCTTC
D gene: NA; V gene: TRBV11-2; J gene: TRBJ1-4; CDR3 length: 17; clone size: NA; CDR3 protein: CASSLNPGQGTNEKLFF; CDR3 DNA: TGTGCCAGCAGCTTAAACCCAGGCCAGGGAACTAATGAAAAACTGTTTTTT
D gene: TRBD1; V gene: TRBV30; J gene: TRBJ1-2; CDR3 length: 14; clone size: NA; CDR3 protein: CAWSPGQGALYYTF; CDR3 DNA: TGTGCCTGGAGCCCGGGACAGGGGGCTCTCTACTACACCTTC
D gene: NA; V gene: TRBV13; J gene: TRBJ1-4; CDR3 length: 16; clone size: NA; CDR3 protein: CASSLTGKSTNEKLFF; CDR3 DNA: TGTGCCAGCAGCTTAACGGGGAAATCGACTAATGAAAAACTGTTTTTT
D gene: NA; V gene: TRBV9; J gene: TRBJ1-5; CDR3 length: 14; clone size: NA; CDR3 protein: CASSPGGGSQPQHF; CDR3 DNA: TGTGCCAGCAGCCCGGGAGGGGGTAGTCAGCCCCAGCATTTT
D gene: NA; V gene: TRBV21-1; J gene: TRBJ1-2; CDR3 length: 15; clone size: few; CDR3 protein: CASSFFREDSYGYTF; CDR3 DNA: TGTGCCAGCAGTTTTTTTCGGGAGGACTCCTATGGCTACACCTTC
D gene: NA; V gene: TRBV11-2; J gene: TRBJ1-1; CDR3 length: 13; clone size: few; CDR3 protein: CASSLERNTEAFF; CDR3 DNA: TGTGCCAGCAGCTTGGAGAGAAACACTGAAGCTTTCTTT
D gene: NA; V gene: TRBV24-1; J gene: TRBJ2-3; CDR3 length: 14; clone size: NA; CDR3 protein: CATSGRASTDTQYF; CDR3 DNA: TGTGCCACCAGTGGTAGAGCTAGCACAGATACGCAGTATTTT
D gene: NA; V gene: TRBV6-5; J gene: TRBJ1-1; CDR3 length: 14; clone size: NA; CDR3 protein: CAAHNWDTGTEAFF; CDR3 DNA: TGTGCCGCCCACAATTGGGACACGGGCACTGAAGCTTTCTTT
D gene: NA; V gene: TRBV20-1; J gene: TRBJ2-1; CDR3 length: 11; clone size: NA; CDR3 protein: CSAPAGNEQFF; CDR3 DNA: TGCAGTGCCCCTGCAGGGAATGAGCAGTTCTTC
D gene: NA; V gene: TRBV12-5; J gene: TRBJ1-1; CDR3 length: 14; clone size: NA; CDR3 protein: CASGRGGMNTEAFF; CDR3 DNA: TGTGCTAGCGGAAGGGGGGGAATGAACACTGAAGCTTTCTTT
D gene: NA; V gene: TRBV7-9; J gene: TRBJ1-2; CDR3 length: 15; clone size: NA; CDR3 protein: CASSLEQGTNYGYTF; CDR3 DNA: TGTGCCAGCAGCTTGGAACAGGGTACGAACTATGGCTACACCTTC
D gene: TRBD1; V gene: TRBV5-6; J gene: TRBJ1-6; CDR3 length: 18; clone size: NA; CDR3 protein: CASRGRTGIGSYNSPLHF; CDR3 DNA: TGTGCCAGCAGAGGGAGGACAGGAATCGGGTCCTATAATTCACCCCTCCACTTT
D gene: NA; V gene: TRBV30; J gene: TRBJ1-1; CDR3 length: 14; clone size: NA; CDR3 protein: CAWIRRGVNTEAFF; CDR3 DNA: TGTGCCTGGATTCGGAGGGGTGTGAACACTGAAGCTTTCTTT
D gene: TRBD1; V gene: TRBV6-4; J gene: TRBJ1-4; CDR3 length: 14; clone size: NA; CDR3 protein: CASSVGTGGNKLFF; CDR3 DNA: TGTGCCAGCAGTGTTGGGACAGGGGGCAACAAACTGTTTTTT
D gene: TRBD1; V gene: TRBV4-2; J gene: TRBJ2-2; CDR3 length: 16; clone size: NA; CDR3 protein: CASSQDTGGNTGELFF; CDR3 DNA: TGTGCCAGCAGCCAAGATACAGGGGGAAACACCGGGGAGCTGTTTTTT
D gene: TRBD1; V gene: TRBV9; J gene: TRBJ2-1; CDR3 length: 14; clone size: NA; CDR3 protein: CASNTQGGYNEQFF; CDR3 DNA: TGTGCCAGCAATACACAGGGGGGTTACAATGAGCAGTTCTTC
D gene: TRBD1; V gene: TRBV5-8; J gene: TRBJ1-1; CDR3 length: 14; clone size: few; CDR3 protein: CASSPDRENTEAFF; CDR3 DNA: TGTGCCAGCAGCCCCGACAGGGAGAACACTGAAGCTTTCTTT
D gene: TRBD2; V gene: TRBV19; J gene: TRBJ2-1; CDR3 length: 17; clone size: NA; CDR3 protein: CASSHREGTYSYNEQFF; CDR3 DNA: TGTGCCAGTAGTCACCGGGAGGGGACTTACAGTTACAATGAGCAGTTCTTC
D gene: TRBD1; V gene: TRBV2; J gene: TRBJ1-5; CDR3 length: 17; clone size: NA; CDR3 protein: CASSPIRTGPHNQPQHF; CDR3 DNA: TGTGCCAGCAGTCCTATACGGACAGGGCCACACAATCAGCCCCAGCATTTT
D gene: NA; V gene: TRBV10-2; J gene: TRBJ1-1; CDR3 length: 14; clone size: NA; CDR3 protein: CASTKDRMNTEAFF; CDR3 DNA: TGCGCCAGCACCAAAGACAGGATGAACACTGAAGCTTTCTTT